A single sample is the source of the 7 T cell receptor beta chains below, sequenced in a study of OX40 agonist ivuxolimab in advanced cancers. Repertoires were generated with immunoSEQ multiplex PCR, while TCRdb's copy carries only in-frame clones and drops some. The sample has approximately 48,000 clones, 70% to 80% seen once. The source was CD4+ or CD8+ T cells sorted from blood, collected in a trial of the OX40 agonist ivuxolimab. The receptors originated from an adult with an advanced solid tumor such as melanoma, head and neck, liver or kidney cancer.

Turning to this clone: One end of the junction does not line up with germline, which may come from a read error. The chain's CDR3 is CSFDRDDNEQFF. The CDR3 DNA is TGCAGCTTTGACAGGGACGACAATGAGCAGTTCTTC. The chain carries TRBV29-1 and TRBJ2-1, with 7 bases aligning to TRBD1. CDR1 SQVTM and CDR2 ANQGSEA come from the germline V gene. This CDR3 has 12 residues.

V is TRBV21-1 and J is TRBJ1-2; the D call TRBD1 from the table was never checked on the DNA. TRBV21-1 is a listed pseudogene. This CDR3 region has 18 residues. The CDR3 region has the DNA TGTGCCAGCAGCCTCAGGTTTAGGCAGGGCTTCCGACCTTATGGCTACACCTTC. It yields the protein CASSLRFRQGFRPYGYTF.

The chain is built from TRBV15 and TRBJ1-1; D is unclear. V shed 3 bases and J shed 2 bases, with 10 bases lying between them. CDR3 size: 14 residues. The germline CDR1 and CDR2 sequences are LNHNV and YYDKDF (reference sequence). The CDR3, as DNA: TGTGCCACCAGCAGGATTGTGCCAAACACTGAAGCTTTCTTT. Translation: CATSRIVPNTEAFF.

The chain joins TRBV11-3 to TRBJ2-2; no reliable D call. Trimming took 3 bases from V and 7 from J, leaving 12 bases between them. Per germline, CDR1 SGHNT and CDR2 YENEEA. The CDR3 consists of 14 residues. CDR3 residues: CASSFISGGGELFF. The CDR3 nucleotides are TGTGCCAGCAGCTTTATTTCTGGTGGCGGGGAGCTGTTTTTT. Based on the CDR3 plus reference TRBV11-3 and TRBJ2-2, the full variable domain is EAGVVQSPRYKIIEKKQPVAFWCNPISGHNTLYWYLQNLGQGPELLIRYENEEAVDDSQLPKDRFSAERLKGVDSTLKIQPAELGDSAVYLCASSFISGGGELFFGEGSRLTVL.

This clone was observed once. The V gene is TRBV29-1, the J gene TRBJ2-3; 12 bases align to TRBD2. V shed 6 bases, J shed 0 bases, and the junction held 1 base outside the gene matches. The germline V gene has CDR1 SQVTM and CDR2 ANQGSEA. The CDR3 is made up of 14 amino acids. The CDR3 region is CSVGTSGSTDTQYF. The CDR3 DNA is TGCAGCGTAGGGACTAGCGGGAGCACAGATACGCAGTATTTT.

J is TRBJ1-4 and V is TRBV11-2; D remains ambiguous. Germline V gene data show CDR1 as SGHAT and CDR2 as FQNNGV. V gave up 2 bases and J gave up 2 bases, with 9 bases separating them. This CDR3 is built from 15 residues. The CDR3 DNA follows: TGTGCCAGCAGCTTAAATTTAGGTACTAATGAAAAACTGTTTTTT. This encodes CASSLNLGTNEKLFF.

The CDR3: CSVESESNTQYF. The CDR3 DNA reads as TGCAGCGTTGAGTCGGAGTCGAATACGCAGTATTTT. This chain uses TRBV29-1 with TRBJ2-3; D gene uncertain. Germline lookup yields CDR1 SQVTM and CDR2 ANQGSEA. This CDR3 region has 12 residues. The V and J ends lost 3 bases and 7 bases respectively, with 11 bases between them.